This record concerns one T cell receptor beta chain sequence. These data are taken from a study of blood T cell repertoires in COVID-19. This CDR3 has 16 amino acids. Germline lookup yields CDR1 SGHRS and CDR2 YFSETQ. The V and J ends lost 3 bases and 3 bases, in that order; junction bases with no gene match: 7. Repertoires were generated with immunoSEQ multiplex PCR, while TCRdb's copy carries only in-frame clones and drops some. The repertoire has fewer than 350,000 clones, around nine tenths of them found once; the top ten carry around 3.9%. This TCR was sampled from a woman aged 60-75 years with COVID-19, enrolled during active disease. The J gene is TRBJ2-2, the V gene TRBV5-1; 8 nucleotides match TRBD2. Sequenced input: peripheral blood. The CDR3 nucleotides read TGCGCCAGCAGCTGGCCGGGGGGGCGCGACACCGGGGAGCTGTTTTTT. It translates to CASSWPGGRDTGELFF.